This is a list of T cell receptor beta chains from one sample in a study of cytomegalovirus exposure and HLA in healthy donors. Some clones are missing from TCRdb's copy, which holds only in-frame ones; the method was immunoSEQ multiplex PCR. This table holds a few hundred thousand clones, 60% to 80% found once. Material: PBMCs. The receptors were sampled from a man aged 18 to 30 in good health and CMV-seronegative. Both conserved end residues are trimmed from each CDR3. A D gene is named only where the DNA matches it firmly.

d_gene: NA; j_gene: TRBJ2-7; v_gene: TRBV10-3; CDR3aa: AISESLAEQY
d_gene: NA; j_gene: TRBJ2-7; v_gene: TRBV30; CDR3aa: AWSLTHEQY
d_gene: NA; j_gene: TRBJ2-7; v_gene: TRBV28; CDR3aa: ASSPQRSYEQY
d_gene: NA; j_gene: TRBJ1-2; v_gene: TRBV28; CDR3aa: ASRDPGYGYT
d_gene: TRBD1; j_gene: TRBJ1-3; v_gene: TRBV7-6; CDR3aa: ASSLGGTDHISGNTIY
d_gene: TRBD1; j_gene: TRBJ2-7; v_gene: TRBV29-1; CDR3aa: SVMGQGGTYEQY
d_gene: NA; j_gene: TRBJ2-6; v_gene: TRBV7-2; CDR3aa: ASSLVAFLGSGANVLT
d_gene: TRBD1; j_gene: TRBJ2-4; v_gene: TRBV19; CDR3aa: AGTGGKNIQY
d_gene: NA; j_gene: TRBJ2-2; v_gene: TRBV19; CDR3aa: ASSFEANTGELF
d_gene: NA; j_gene: TRBJ2-3; v_gene: TRBV9; CDR3aa: ASSADTDTQY